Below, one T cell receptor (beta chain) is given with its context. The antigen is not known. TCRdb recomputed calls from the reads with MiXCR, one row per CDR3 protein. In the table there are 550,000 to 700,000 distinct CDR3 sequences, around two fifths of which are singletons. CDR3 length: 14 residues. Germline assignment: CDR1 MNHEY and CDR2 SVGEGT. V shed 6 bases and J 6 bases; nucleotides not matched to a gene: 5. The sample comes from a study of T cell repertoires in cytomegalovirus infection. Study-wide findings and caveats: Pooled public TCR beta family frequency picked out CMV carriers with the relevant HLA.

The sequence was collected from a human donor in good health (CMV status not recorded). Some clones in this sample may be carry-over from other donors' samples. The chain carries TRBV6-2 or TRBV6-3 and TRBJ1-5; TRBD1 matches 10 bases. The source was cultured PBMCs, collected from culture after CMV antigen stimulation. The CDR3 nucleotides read TGTGCCAGCAGAAACCGGGACAGGGGTCAGCCCCAGCATTTT. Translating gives CASRNRDRGQPQHF.